These 6 T cell receptor beta chains originate from one sample sequenced in a study of CD8 T cells in ankylosing spondylitis. Each CDR3 protein is one row after TCRdb ran MiXCR on the 5' RACE reads. The data hold 300,000 to 350,000 distinct CDR3 sequences, with less than 25% observed a single time. The material sequenced was blood, either unsorted or a sorted T cell fraction (not recorded which). The receptor source for this set is a female donor with ankylosing spondylitis or in good health (not recorded which).

At least ten counts were recorded for this clonotype. CDR3 protein: CASKPGLVTEAFF. The CDR3 DNA reads as TGTGCCAGCAAGCCAGGGCTCGTGACTGAAGCTTTCTTT. The chain has TRBV7-2 and TRBJ1-1, with D tentatively TRBD1 (5 bases). The germline CDR1 and CDR2 sequences are SGHTA and FQGNSA. The CDR3 runs 13 residues. V gave up 7 bases and J gave up 5 bases, with 14 bases separating them.

This clonotype was seen only a few times. The chain uses TRBV24-1 and TRBJ2-5, with 9 bases that match TRBD2. The CDR3 spans 17 residues. V was clipped by 2 bases and J by 2 bases; unmatched bases: 8. From germline, CDR1 is KGHDR and CDR2 SFDVKD. The CDR3 DNA is TGTGCCACCAGTGATTCCAGACTAGCGGTGTATCAAGAGACCCAGTACTTC. The encoded protein is CATSDSRLAVYQETQYF.

The sample holds one count of this clonotype. V and J are TRBV12-3 or TRBV12-4 and TRBJ1-3; 8 bases fit TRBD1. The V and J ends lost 6 bases and 3 bases, in that order; junction bases with no gene match: 7. The CDR3 has 15 amino acids. This chain's CDR3 is CASRSTGDGGNTIYF. CDR3 coding DNA: TGTGCCAGCAGATCGACAGGGGATGGTGGAAACACCATATATTTT.

In this sample, this clonotype turned up a few times. CDR3 sequence: CASSLRLGEGEELFF. In DNA form, the CDR3 reads TGTGCCAGCAGCTTAAGGCTGGGGGAGGGAGAGGAGCTGTTTTTT. The V and J genes are TRBV7-2 and TRBJ2-2; 7 bases are shared with TRBD2. J gave up 10 bases and V 2 bases, and 10 bases lay outside the gene matches. Germline V gene lookup returns CDR1 SGHTA and CDR2 FQGNSA. The CDR3 loop spans 15 amino acids.

This sequence joins TRBV3-1 and TRBJ2-7; D remains ambiguous. Germline V CDR1 and CDR2: LGHDT, YNNKEL (reference sequence). The CDR3 totals 12 residues. The V end was cut by 1 base, the J end by 7 bases, with 8 bases between. The chain's CDR3 is CASSQAEREQYF. CDR3 sequence (DNA): TGTGCCAGCAGCCAAGCGGAGAGAGAGCAGTACTTC.

The V and J genes are TRBV5-1 and TRBJ2-3; TRBD2 is a possible D gene (6 bases). This CDR3 has 15 residues. The V end was cut by 3 bases, the J end by 2 bases, with 13 bases between. From germline, CDR1 is SGHRS and CDR2 YFSETQ. The CDR3 DNA sequence: TGCGCCAGCAGCTCATCTCCGGGAGTCACAGATACGCAGTATTTT. Its translation is CASSSSPGVTDTQYF.